The T cell receptor beta chain described here comes from a study of Ad26.COV2.S vaccination and SARS-CoV-2 variants (dated by TCRdb to 2020 to 2022). As for the study more broadly: Vaccine-arm donors were drawn from COV1001, a multicentre, randomized, double-blind, placebo-controlled phase I-IIa trial of Ad26.COV2.S in healthy adults. Ad26.COV2.S was given intramuscularly at 5x10^10 or 1x10^11 viral particles, as a single shot or as two shots 56 days apart. Participants in the trial were split at random into five groups of five each, receiving low-dose or high-dose Ad26.COV2.S once or twice, or else placebo on both occasions. Investigators did not know the trial group allocation while performing experiments and assessing outcomes. TCRbeta repertoire sequencing was used to assess the specificity and breadth of SARS-CoV-2-reactive T cell receptors after Ad26.COV2.S vaccination. A total of some 30 samples were included in the TCR-sequenced set, comprising roughly 20 Ad26.COV2.S vaccine recipients, 5 placebo recipients and 8 SARS-CoV-2 convalescent individuals. What the study reported, not specific to this receptor: Non-spike TCR breadth was comparable between vaccine and placebo recipients, consistent with the vaccine containing only spike. After vaccination, spike-specific CD8+ and CD4+ T cell responses were reported to show substantial breadth. The authors noted that total T cell responses may have been underestimated by the TCR breadth and depth analyses. The study was not powered to compare responses between vaccine doses or regimens. Compared with placebo recipients, Ad26.COV2.S recipients showed higher spike-specific TCR breadth (P = 0.0014).

Concerning this clone itself: The specificity of this receptor is unknown. The input lacks base qualities; no much larger clone sits a single base away.

V is cut back by 2 bases and J by 1 base, with 8 bases in the junction unmatched. The CDR3 runs 18 residues from the cysteine to the phenylalanine. This entry keeps only the CDR3 DNA: 54 bases, framed from base 1. The germline V gene (reference sequence) supplies CDR1 SGHNT and CDR2 YYREEE. TCRbeta CDR3 regions were sequenced with the immunoSEQ Assay. After extraction, genomic DNA underwent amplification by bias-controlled multiplex PCR, followed by high-throughput sequencing. The authors' pipeline ran thus. Collapsing and filtering of sequences were performed to quantify the absolute abundance of each unique TCRbeta CDR3 region. T cell fraction was estimated by normalizing TCRbeta template counts to usable DNA, with usable DNA measured through amplification of reference genes found in all nucleated cells. Repertoire TCRs were annotated as SARS-CoV-2-specific by exact matching of V gene, CDR3 amino acid sequence and J gene to a known reactive TCR set. The reference SARS-CoV-2 TCR set came from MIRA and was filtered for enrichment in COVID-19-positive ImmuneCODE repertoires, removing public or cross-reactive TCRs. Using the MIRA antigens, annotated TCRs were further analysed by specific ORF or by position within an ORF. Depth was the summed frequency of annotated unique rearrangements, while breadth was defined as annotated unique rearrangements over total unique productive rearrangements. TCR breadth was compared between groups using two-sided Wilcoxon rank-sum tests. Held by TCRdb, this immuneACCESS table contains in-frame sequences only and omits some clones. Under half of the omission traces to an unresolved V gene where checked; the cause of the rest is unknown. The DNA gave D and trimming, while V, J and clone size come from that table. The sample contains under 300,000 clones, 87% of them found a single time. The ten most abundant clones make up less than 3.5% of the sample.

Interpreted using the paper, the treatment or condition label stands for: 19 received Ad26.COV2.S at low or high dose, single or two shots; 5 received placebo; per-sample allocation not given. Repertoires of vaccine and placebo recipients were sequenced from samples collected on day 63 after the first injection. Between 29 July and 7 August 2020, Cohort 1b enrolled around 25 adults aged 18-55 years at one site in Boston, USA. Ad26.COV2.S was a replication-incompetent adenovirus type 26 vector expressing a prefusion-stabilized SARS-CoV-2 spike protein from the original Wuhan strain. This receptor was taken from a person between 18 and 59 years old who received the Ad26.COV2.S COVID-19 vaccine or a placebo. This chain is built from TRBV5-4 and TRBJ2-2, with 10 bases aligning to TRBD2. The specimen comprised peripheral blood, sampled in a trial of Ad26.COV2.S vaccine versus placebo. The base sequence is TGTGCCAGCAGCTTAACTAGCGGGGCCCTTCGGAACACCGGGGAGCTGTTTTTT. The translation is CASSLTSGALRNTGELFF.